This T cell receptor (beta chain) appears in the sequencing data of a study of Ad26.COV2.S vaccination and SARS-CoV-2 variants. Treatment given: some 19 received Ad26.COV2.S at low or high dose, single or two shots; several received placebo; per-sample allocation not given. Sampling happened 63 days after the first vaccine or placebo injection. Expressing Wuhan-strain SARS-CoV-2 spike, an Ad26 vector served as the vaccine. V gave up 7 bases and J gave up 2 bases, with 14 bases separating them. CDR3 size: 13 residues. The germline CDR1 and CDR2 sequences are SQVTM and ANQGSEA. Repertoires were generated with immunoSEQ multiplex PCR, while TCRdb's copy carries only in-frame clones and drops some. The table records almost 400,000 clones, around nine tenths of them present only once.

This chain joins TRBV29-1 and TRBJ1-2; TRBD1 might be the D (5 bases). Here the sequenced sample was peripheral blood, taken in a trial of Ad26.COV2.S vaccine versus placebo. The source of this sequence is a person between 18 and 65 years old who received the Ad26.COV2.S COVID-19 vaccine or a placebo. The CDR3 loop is CSALGRENYGYTF. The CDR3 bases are TGCAGCGCCCTGGGACGGGAAAACTATGGCTACACCTTC.